The table lists the clone carrying this T cell receptor beta chain with a few counts. What it binds is not known. Unique molecular identifiers were built into the TCR beta cDNA libraries. TCRdb called the PCR reads again in MiXCR, with one record for every CDR3 protein. The sample includes 350,000 to 450,000 distinct CDR3 sequences, approximately 38% seen only once; the top ten take 7.6%. The sample comes from a study of post-analysis software for immune sequencing data. Study-wide background: The disease courses spanned relapsing-remitting, secondary progressive and progressive-relapsing forms of multiple sclerosis. Study-wide results and caveats: Strong co-clustering by F measure was seen for same-batch samples. Patients with multiple sclerosis recorded significantly lower normalized Chao1 diversity than controls, the study found.

The TCR originated in a girl aged 2-10 years with multiple sclerosis. Sequencing used blood.

The CDR3 here is CASSPDNGLVWLPHYEQYF. The CDR3 DNA follows: TGTGCCAGCAGCCCGGACAACGGACTAGTGTGGCTTCCCCACTACGAGCAGTACTTC. This rearrangement joins TRBV7-6 to TRBJ2-7; 7 bases match TRBD2. Germline values: CDR1 SGHVS, CDR2 FNYEAQ. This CDR3 has 19 residues. J gave up 3 bases and V 5 bases, and 22 bases lay outside the gene matches.